This T cell receptor (beta chain) was sequenced for a study of T cells expressing NK-cell markers. Study-level information: In sorted CD3+CD56+NKG2C+, CD3+CD56+NKG2C- and CD3+CD56-NKG2C+ T cells, TCR beta repertoires were obtained. Overall study results and limits: For about six donors, the dominant NKG2C+ clonotypes made up about 1.0-7.5% of their CD8+ T cells.

The CDR3 is 11 residues long. The germline V gene has CDR1 SQVTM and CDR2 ANQGSEA. Note on this clonotype: The target antigen is unknown.

cDNA encoding TCR beta was synthesized via 5'RACE template switching incorporating UMIs. TCRdb re-analyzed the 5' RACE reads; it lists each CDR3 protein once, without DNA. In total, the table holds 250,000 or so distinct CDR3 sequences. The material sequenced was blood T cells: a sorted CD56 or NKG2C T cell subset, CD4+ or CD8+ T cells, or bulk PBMC T cells (not recorded which). V and J are TRBV29-1 and TRBJ1-1; TCRdb's D call, TRBD1, is unchecked because there is no DNA. This sequence was found in a woman aged 18 to 75 in good health. The CDR3 is CSVEKGPEAFF. The complete variable domain, with remaining parts taken from reference TRBV29-1 and TRBJ1-1, reads SAVISQKPSRDICQRGTSLTIQCQVDSQVTMMFWYRQQPGQSLTLIATANQGSEATYESGFVIDKFPISRPNLTFSTLTVSNMSPEDSSIYLCSVEKGPEAFFGQGTRLTVV.